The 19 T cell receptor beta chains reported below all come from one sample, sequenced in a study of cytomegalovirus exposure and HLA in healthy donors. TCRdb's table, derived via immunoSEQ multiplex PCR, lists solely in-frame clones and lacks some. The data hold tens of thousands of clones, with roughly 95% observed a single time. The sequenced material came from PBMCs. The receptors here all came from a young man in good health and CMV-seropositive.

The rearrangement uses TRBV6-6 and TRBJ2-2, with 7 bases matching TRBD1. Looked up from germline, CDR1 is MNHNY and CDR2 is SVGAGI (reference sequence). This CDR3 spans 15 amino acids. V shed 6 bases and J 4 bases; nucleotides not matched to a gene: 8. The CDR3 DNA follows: TGTGCCAGCAGGTTATCGCCAGGGGGCACCGGGGAGCTGTTTTTT. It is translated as CASRLSPGGTGELFF.

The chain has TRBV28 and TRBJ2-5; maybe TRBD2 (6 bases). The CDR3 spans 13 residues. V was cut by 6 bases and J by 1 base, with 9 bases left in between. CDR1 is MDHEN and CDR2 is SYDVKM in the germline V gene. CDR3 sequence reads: CASRLGGQETQYF. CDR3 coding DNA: TGTGCCAGCAGATTGGGGGGCCAAGAGACCCAGTACTTC.

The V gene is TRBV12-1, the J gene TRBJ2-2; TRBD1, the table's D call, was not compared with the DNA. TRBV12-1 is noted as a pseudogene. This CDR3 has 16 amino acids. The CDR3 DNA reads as TGTGCCAGCAGGGGCGGGGACAGTCCCCGTCCCGGGGAGCTGTTTTTT. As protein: CASRGGDSPRPGELFF.

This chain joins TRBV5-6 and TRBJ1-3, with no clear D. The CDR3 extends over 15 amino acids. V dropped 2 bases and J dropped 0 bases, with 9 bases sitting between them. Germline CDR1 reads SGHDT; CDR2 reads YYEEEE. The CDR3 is CASSFGSGSGNTIYF. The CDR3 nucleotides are TGTGCCAGCAGCTTCGGTTCAGGCTCTGGAAACACCATATATTTT.

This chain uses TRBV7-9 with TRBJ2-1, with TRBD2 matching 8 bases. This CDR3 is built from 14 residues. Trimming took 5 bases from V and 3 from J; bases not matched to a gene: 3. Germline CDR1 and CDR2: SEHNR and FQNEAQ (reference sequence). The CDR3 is CASSQGTSYNEQFF. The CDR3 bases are TGTGCCAGCAGCCAAGGGACTAGCTACAATGAGCAGTTCTTC.

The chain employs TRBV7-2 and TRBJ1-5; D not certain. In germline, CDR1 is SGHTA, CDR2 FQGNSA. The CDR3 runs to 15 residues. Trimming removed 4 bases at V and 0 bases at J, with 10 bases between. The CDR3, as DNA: TGTGCCAGCAGCTCGGGAGGTGCTAGCAATCAGCCCCAGCATTTT. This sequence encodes CASSSGGASNQPQHF.

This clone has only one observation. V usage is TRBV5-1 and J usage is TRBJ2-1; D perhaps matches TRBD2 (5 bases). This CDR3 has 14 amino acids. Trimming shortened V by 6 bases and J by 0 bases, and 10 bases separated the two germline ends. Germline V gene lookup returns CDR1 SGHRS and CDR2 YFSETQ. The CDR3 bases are TGCGCCAGCAAGGAGGAAAGCTCCTACAATGAGCAGTTCTTC. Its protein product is CASKEESSYNEQFF.

The CDR3 reads CASSFRQGGEKLFF. CDR3 nucleotides: TGTGCCAGCAGCTTCCGACAGGGGGGTGAAAAACTGTTTTTT. V and J are TRBV7-9 and TRBJ1-4, with 9 bases that match TRBD1. CDR1 and CDR2 from the germline V gene are SEHNR and FQNEAQ (reference sequence). The CDR3 contains 14 residues. The ends lost 3 bases at V and 7 bases at J; junction bases unmatched: 3.

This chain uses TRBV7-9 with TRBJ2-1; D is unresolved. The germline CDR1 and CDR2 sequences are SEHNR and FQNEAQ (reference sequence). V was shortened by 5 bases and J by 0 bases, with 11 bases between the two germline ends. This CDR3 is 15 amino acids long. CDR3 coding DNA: TGTGCCAGCAGCGTAGACGGTTTCTCCTACAATGAGCAGTTCTTC. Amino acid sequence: CASSVDGFSYNEQFF.

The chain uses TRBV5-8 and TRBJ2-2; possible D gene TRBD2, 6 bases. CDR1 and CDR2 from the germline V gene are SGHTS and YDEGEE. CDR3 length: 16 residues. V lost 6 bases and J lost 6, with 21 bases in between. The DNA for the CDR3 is TGTGCCAGCACCCCGGGACTCCAGACACCCCCCGGGGAGCTGTTTTTT. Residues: CASTPGLQTPPGELFF.

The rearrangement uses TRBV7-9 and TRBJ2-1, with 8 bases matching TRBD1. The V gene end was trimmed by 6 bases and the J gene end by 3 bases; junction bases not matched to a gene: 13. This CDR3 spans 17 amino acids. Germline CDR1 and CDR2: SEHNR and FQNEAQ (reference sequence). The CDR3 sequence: CASRSSRGLAFYNEQFF. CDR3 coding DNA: TGTGCCAGCAGATCTTCCAGGGGGCTAGCGTTCTACAATGAGCAGTTCTTC.

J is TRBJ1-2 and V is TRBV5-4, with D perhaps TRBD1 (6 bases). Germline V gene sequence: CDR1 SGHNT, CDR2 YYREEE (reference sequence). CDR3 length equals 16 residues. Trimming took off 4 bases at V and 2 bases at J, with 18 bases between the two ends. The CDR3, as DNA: TGTGCCAGCAGCCCTGGACAGACGCGAAGGAACTATGGCTACACCTTC. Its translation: CASSPGQTRRNYGYTF. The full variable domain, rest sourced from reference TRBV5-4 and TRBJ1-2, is ETGVTQSPTHLIKTRGQQVTLRCSSQSGHNTVSWYQQALGQGPQFIFQYYREEENGRGNFPPRFSGLQFPNYSSELNVNALELDDSALYLCASSPGQTRRNYGYTFGSGTRLTVV.

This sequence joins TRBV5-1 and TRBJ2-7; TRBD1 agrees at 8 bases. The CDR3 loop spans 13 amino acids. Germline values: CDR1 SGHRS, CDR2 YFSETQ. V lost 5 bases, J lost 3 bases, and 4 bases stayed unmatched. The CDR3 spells CASSLTGVYEQYF. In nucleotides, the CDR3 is TGCGCCAGCAGTTTGACAGGGGTCTACGAGCAGTACTTC.

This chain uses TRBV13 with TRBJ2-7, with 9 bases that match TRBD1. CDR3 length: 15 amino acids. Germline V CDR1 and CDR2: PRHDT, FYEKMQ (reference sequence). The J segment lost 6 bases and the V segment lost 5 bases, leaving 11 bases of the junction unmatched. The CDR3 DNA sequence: TGTGCCAGCAGCGTCAACAGGGGGCGTGCGGGCGAGCAGTACTTC. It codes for CASSVNRGRAGEQYF.

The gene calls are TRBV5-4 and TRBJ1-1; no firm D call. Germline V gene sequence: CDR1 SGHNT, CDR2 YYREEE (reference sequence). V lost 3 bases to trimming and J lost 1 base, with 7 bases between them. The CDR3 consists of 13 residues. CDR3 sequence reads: CASSSRANTEAFF. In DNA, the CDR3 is TGTGCCAGCAGCTCTCGAGCGAACACTGAAGCTTTCTTT.

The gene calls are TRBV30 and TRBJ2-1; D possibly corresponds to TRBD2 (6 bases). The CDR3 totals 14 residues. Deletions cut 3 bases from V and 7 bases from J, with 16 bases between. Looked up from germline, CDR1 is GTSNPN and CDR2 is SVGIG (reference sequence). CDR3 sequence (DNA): TGTGCCTGGAGCCTTACGGGAGTTTTTAATGAGCAGTTCTTC. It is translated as CAWSLTGVFNEQFF.

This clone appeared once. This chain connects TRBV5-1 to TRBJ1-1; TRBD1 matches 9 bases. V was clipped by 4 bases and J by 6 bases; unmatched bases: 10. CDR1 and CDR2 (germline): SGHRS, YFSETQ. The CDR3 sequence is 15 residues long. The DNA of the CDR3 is TGCGCCAGCAGCATCCGGGACAGGGAGATACCTGAAGCTTTCTTT. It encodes CASSIRDREIPEAFF. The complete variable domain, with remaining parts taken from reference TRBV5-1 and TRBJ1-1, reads KAGVTQTPRYLIKTRGQQVTLSCSPISGHRSVSWYQQTPGQGLQFLFEYFSETQRNKGNFPGRFSGRQFSNSRSEMNVSTLELGDSALYLCASSIRDREIPEAFFGQGTRLTVV.

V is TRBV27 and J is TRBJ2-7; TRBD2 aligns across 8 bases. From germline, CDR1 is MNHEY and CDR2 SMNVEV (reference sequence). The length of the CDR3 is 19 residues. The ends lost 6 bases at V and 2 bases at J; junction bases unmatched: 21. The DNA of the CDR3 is TGTGCCAGCAGAATTACCGCTTTAGCCCGGGAGGGCCGGACCTACGAGCAGTACTTC. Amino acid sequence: CASRITALAREGRTYEQYF.

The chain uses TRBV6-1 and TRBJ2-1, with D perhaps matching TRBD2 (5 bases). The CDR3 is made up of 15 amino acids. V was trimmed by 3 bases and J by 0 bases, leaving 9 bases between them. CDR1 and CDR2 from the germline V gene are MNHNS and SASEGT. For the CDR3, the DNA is TGTGCCAGCAGTGATTTAAGCGGCTCCTACAATGAGCAGTTCTTC. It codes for CASSDLSGSYNEQFF.